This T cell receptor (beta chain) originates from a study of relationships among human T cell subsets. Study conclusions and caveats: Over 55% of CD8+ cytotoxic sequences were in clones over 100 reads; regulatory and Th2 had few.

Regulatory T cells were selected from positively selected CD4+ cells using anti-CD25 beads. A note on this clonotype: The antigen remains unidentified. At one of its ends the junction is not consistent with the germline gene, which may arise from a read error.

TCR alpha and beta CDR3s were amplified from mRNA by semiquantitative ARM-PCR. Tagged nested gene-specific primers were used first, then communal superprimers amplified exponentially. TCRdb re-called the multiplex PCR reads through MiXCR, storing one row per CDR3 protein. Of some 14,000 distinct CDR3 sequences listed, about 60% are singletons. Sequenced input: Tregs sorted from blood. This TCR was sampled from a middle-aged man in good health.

CDR3 sequence reads: CASSPVTRDRGRSKNF. CDR3 DNA: TGCGCCAGCAGCCCCGTGACCCGGGACAGGGGAAGGTCCAAGAACTTC. The J gene is TRBJ2-5, the V gene TRBV4-1; 10 bases align to TRBD1. Germline values: CDR1 MGHRA, CDR2 YSYEKL. CDR3 size: 16 residues.